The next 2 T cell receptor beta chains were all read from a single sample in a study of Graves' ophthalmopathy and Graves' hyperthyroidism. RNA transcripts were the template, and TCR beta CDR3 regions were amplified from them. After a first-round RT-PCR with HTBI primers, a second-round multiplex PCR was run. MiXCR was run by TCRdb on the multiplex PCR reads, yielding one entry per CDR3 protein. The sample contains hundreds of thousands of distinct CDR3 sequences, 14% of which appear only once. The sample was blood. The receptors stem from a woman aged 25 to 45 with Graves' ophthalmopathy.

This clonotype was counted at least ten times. CDR3 coding DNA: TGTGCCAGCAGTCTGGGGGTAGCTTCCGGCAATCAGCCCCAGCATTTT. Translated, it gives CASSLGVASGNQPQHF. V gene TRBV12-3 or TRBV12-4 combines with J gene TRBJ1-5, with D possibly matching TRBD1 (5 bases). The CDR3 is 16 amino acids. Trimming pared 5 bases from V and 2 bases from J, leaving 16 bases between.

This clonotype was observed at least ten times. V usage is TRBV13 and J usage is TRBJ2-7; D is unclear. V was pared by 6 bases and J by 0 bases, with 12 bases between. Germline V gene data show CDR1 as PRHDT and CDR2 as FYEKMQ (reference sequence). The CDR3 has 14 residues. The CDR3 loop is CASRWAESSYEQYF. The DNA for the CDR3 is TGTGCCAGCAGGTGGGCAGAAAGCTCCTACGAGCAGTACTTC.